This paragraph covers one T cell receptor beta chain sequence. The antigen is undetermined. The entry originates in a study of monozygotic twins with inflammatory bowel disease. This CDR3 is 16 amino acids long. The V gene's germline CDR1 is SGDLS and CDR2 YYNGEE. TCR libraries each used 3500 ng of total RNA. cDNA was produced in eight separate reactions per sample. TCRdb re-analyzed the 5' RACE reads; it lists each CDR3 protein once, without DNA. The clone table shows a few hundred thousand distinct CDR3 sequences, with the ten largest holding roughly 1.5%. Study-wide results and caveats: Treatment differences in immunosuppression may have added variability to the repertoires of patients. Researchers were unable to tell different T cell subtypes apart.

The clonotype originates from a human donor with ulcerative colitis or Crohn's disease, or a healthy co-twin of an affected twin (not recorded which). The genes are TRBV9 and TRBJ2-5; the D call from TCRdb, TRBD2, cannot be confirmed without DNA. Sequences were obtained from blood. Here the CDR3 reads CASSVGTSGSQETQYF.